This T cell receptor (beta chain) is from a study of blood T cell repertoires in COVID-19. Overall study: COVID-19 samples, acute and convalescent, were from the United States, Italy and Spain. The cDNA or gDNA used as material had been derived from T cells, B-cell-depleted T cells, or PBMCs.

V dropped 4 bases and J dropped 0 bases, with 12 bases sitting between them. This CDR3 comprises 15 residues. The germline V gene has CDR1 LGHDT and CDR2 YNNKEL (reference sequence). The repertoire was sequenced with immunoSEQ multiplex PCR; TCRdb's copy has only in-frame clones and lacks some. The table lists under 250,000 clones, around 83% of them singletons, with about 7.4% in the top ten. This sequence was found in a woman in her forties or fifties with acute or convalescent COVID-19. Sequencing was carried out using peripheral blood. The chain carries TRBV3-1 (or the pseudogene TRBV3-2) and TRBJ1-1; no definite D call. CDR3 sequence: CASSPGGSLNTEAFF. In DNA, the CDR3 is TGTGCCAGCAGCCCTGGTGGCAGTTTGAACACTGAAGCTTTCTTT.